Sequencing of this TCR beta chain was carried out in a study of T cells in Graves' hyperthyroidism and ophthalmopathy. With V trimmed by 5 bases and J by 6 bases, 5 bases remained unmatched. The CDR3 covers 15 residues. The germline V gene encodes CDR1 MNHEY and CDR2 SVGEGT. The investigators amplified TCR beta CDR3 regions from RNA transcripts. HTBI primers were used for first-round RT-PCR of the TCR CDR3. TCRdb ran MiXCR on the multiplex PCR reads and lists one entry per CDR3 protein. The top ten clones hold roughly 8% of a sample with fewer than 900,000 distinct CDR3 sequences, 16% of them seen once.

Input material: blood. The clonotype originates from a man aged 18 to 35 with Graves' hyperthyroidism. The chain is built from TRBV6-2 or TRBV6-3 and TRBJ2-2; 11 bases align to TRBD1. CDR3: CASSGRTGGPGELFF. CDR3 bases: TGTGCCAGCAGTGGGCGGACAGGGGGCCCCGGGGAGCTGTTTTTT.